This entry lists 16 T cell receptor beta chains sequenced from one sample in a study of blood T cell repertoires in COVID-19. Some clones are missing from TCRdb's copy, which holds only in-frame ones; the method was immunoSEQ multiplex PCR. Seen here are 75,000 or so clones, 84% observed once, and the top ten hold around 3.3%. Sequenced: peripheral blood. These receptors came from a man aged 50-60 years with acute or convalescent COVID-19.

This chain uses TRBV24-1 with TRBJ2-1; D possibly corresponds to TRBD2 (5 bases). The germline V gene has CDR1 KGHDR and CDR2 SFDVKD. The CDR3 totals 13 residues. Trimming shortened V by 4 bases and J by 6 bases, and 9 bases separated the two germline ends. The CDR3 here is CATSEERANEQFF. Written as DNA, the CDR3 is TGTGCCACCAGTGAGGAGAGGGCCAATGAGCAGTTCTTC.

The DNA of the CDR3 is TGTGCCAGCTCACCACGGTGGGAGGCAGATACGCAGTATTTT. Translating it yields CASSPRWEADTQYF. J is TRBJ2-3 and V is TRBV18; possibly TRBD2 for D (6 bases). V was clipped by 1 base and J by 4 bases, with 9 bases between them. Germline values: CDR1 KGHSH, CDR2 LQKENI. CDR3 length: 14 amino acids.

This clone was observed a single time. This chain connects TRBV5-1 to TRBJ1-5; perhaps TRBD1 as D (6 bases). This CDR3 has 15 residues. In germline, CDR1 is SGHRS, CDR2 YFSETQ. V lost 8 bases and J lost 0, with 15 bases in between. CDR3 in amino acids: CASRAGGNSNQPQHF. In DNA, the CDR3 is TGCGCCAGTCGAGCGGGGGGCAATAGCAATCAGCCCCAGCATTTT.

This clone is a singleton in its sample. The chain has TRBV11-2 and TRBJ1-2, with 11 bases identical to TRBD1. Germline V gene sequence: CDR1 SGHAT, CDR2 FQNNGV. Losses at the gene ends were 2 bases for V and 4 bases for J; bases not matched to a gene: 9. The CDR3 is 17 residues long. Here the CDR3 DNA reads TGTGCCAGCAGCTTAAGTGAAGGACAGGGGGCTATCTATGGCTACACCTTC. The encoded protein is CASSLSEGQGAIYGYTF.

This clone was recorded a few times. The chain uses TRBV5-1 and TRBJ2-5, with TRBD1 matching over 8 bases. J lost 5 bases, V lost 3 bases, and 12 bases had no gene match. From germline, CDR1 is SGHRS and CDR2 YFSETQ. This CDR3 comprises 16 residues. The CDR3 is CASSSAWTGSWETQYF. For the CDR3, the DNA is TGCGCCAGCAGCTCGGCATGGACAGGGTCTTGGGAGACCCAGTACTTC. The full variable domain, rest sourced from reference TRBV5-1 and TRBJ2-5, is KAGVTQTPRYLIKTRGQQVTLSCSPISGHRSVSWYQQTPGQGLQFLFEYFSETQRNKGNFPGRFSGRQFSNSRSEMNVSTLELGDSALYLCASSSAWTGSWETQYFGPGTRLLVL.

This clone was observed a single time. The chain couples TRBV19 to TRBJ1-2; tentatively, D is TRBD1 (5 bases). Trimming removed 9 bases from V and 8 bases from J, with 13 bases in between. CDR3 length: 11 amino acids. The germline CDR1 and CDR2 sequences are LNHDA and SQIVND (reference sequence). CDR3 loop: CASRSGGGYTF. DNA of the CDR3: TGTGCCAGCAGGAGCGGGGGGGGCTACACCTTC. Variable domain in full (rest from reference TRBV19 and TRBJ1-2): DGGITQSPKYLFRKEGQNVTLSCEQNLNHDAMYWYRQDPGQGLRLIYYSQIVNDFQKGDIAEGYSVSREKKESFPLTVTSAQKNPTAFYLCASRSGGGYTFGSGTRLTVV.

The chain couples TRBV18 to TRBJ1-1, with a possible D match to TRBD1 (5 bases). Looked up from germline, CDR1 is KGHSH and CDR2 is LQKENI. V dropped 1 base and J dropped 0 bases, with 9 bases sitting between them. The CDR3 covers 15 residues. CDR3 sequence (DNA): TGTGCCAGCTCACCACAGGGGTCGGTGAACACTGAAGCTTTCTTT. It yields the protein CASSPQGSVNTEAFF.

The chain has TRBV7-9 and TRBJ2-3; 11 bases are shared with TRBD2. Looked up from germline, CDR1 is SEHNR and CDR2 is FQNEAQ (reference sequence). This CDR3 spans 16 amino acids. The junction had 11 bases not matched to a gene; V was cut back by 4 bases and J by 8 bases. The DNA of the CDR3 is TGTGCCAGCAGCTCCAGGACTAGCGGGTTAGGGGGTACGCAGTATTTT. Encoded protein: CASSSRTSGLGGTQYF.

The CDR3 nucleotides read TGTGCCAGCTCATGGGGGCTCGACACTGAAGCTTTCTTT. Its translation is CASSWGLDTEAFF. The V gene is TRBV18, the J gene TRBJ1-1, with a tentative D call TRBD1 (6 bases). This CDR3 contains 13 residues. Germline values: CDR1 KGHSH, CDR2 LQKENI. The ends were cut back, 5 bases at V and 3 bases at J, with 10 bases in the middle.

The J gene is TRBJ2-6, the V gene TRBV21-1; the DNA was not used to check the table's D call, TRBD1. TRBV21-1 is tagged as a pseudogene. This CDR3 contains 15 residues. For the CDR3, the DNA is TGTGCCAGCCGAAAGGGGTGCTCTGGGGCCAACGTCCTGACTTTC. Translating it yields CASRKGCSGANVLTF.

The chain joins TRBV5-6 to TRBJ2-7; TRBD1 matches 9 bases. The CDR3 loop spans 13 amino acids. The trim removed 0 bases at V and 6 bases at J, leaving 1 base unmatched. The germline gives CDR1 SGHDT, CDR2 YYEEEE. DNA for the CDR3: TGTGCCAGCAGCTTGGACAGGGGGCCCGAGCAGTACTTC. Protein: CASSLDRGPEQYF.

J is TRBJ2-7 and V is TRBV3-1 (or the pseudogene TRBV3-2), with a tentative D call TRBD2 (5 bases). Looked up from germline, CDR1 is LGHDT and CDR2 is YNNKEL (reference sequence). V was trimmed by 7 bases and J by 6 bases, leaving 13 bases between them. This CDR3 contains 12 residues. Here the CDR3 DNA reads TGTGCCAGCACCCTCCGGGATGCCGAGCAGTACTTC. Translation: CASTLRDAEQYF.

CDR3 nucleotides: TGTGCCAGCACTTCGGACAGTTACGAGCAGTACTTC. Its translation is CASTSDSYEQYF. The J gene is TRBJ2-7, the V gene TRBV2, with D perhaps TRBD1 (6 bases). Germline CDR1 is SNHLY and CDR2 is FYNNEI. The CDR3 totals 12 residues. The ends were cut back, 7 bases at V and 4 bases at J, with 11 bases in the middle.

This clone was seen a few times. The V and J genes are TRBV11-2 and TRBJ2-7; 7 bases agree with TRBD2. The CDR3 contains 15 residues. V lost 1 base to trimming and J lost 2 bases; unmatched junction nucleotides: 5. Germline V lookup: CDR1 SGHAT, CDR2 FQNNGV. The DNA for the CDR3 is TGTGCCAGCAGCTTAGTCAGCGGGAACACCTACGAGCAGTACTTC. Translated, it gives CASSLVSGNTYEQYF.

The genes are TRBV27 and TRBJ1-2; D gene uncertain. The germline V and J ends were trimmed by 5 bases and 5 bases, with 18 bases remaining between them. Germline CDR1 and CDR2: MNHEY and SMNVEV (reference sequence). This CDR3 contains 15 residues. CDR3 nucleotides: TGTGCCAGCAGTCCTCGTGAGGGAACCAGATATGGCTACACCTTC. It yields the protein CASSPREGTRYGYTF.

The V gene is TRBV27, the J gene TRBJ2-2, with TRBD2 identical over 11 bases. The CDR3 has 15 amino acids. Unmatched junction bases numbered 3, after V lost 5 bases and J lost 4 bases. Germline values: CDR1 MNHEY, CDR2 SMNVEV (reference sequence). The CDR3 region has the DNA TGTGCCAGCAGTCTAGCGGGAGGTCGCACCGGGGAGCTGTTTTTT. Translating it yields CASSLAGGRTGELFF.